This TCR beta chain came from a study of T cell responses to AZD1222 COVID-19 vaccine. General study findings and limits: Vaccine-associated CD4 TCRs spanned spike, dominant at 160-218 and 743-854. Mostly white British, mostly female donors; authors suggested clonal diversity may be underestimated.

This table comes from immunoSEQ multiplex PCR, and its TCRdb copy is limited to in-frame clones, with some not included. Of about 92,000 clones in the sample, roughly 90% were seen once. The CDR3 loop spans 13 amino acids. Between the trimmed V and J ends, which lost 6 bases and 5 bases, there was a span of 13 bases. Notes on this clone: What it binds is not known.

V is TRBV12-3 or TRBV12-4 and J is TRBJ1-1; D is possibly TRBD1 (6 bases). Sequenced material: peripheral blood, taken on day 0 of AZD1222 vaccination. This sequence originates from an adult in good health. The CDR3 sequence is CASSLQGRTEAFF. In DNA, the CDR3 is TGTGCCAGCAGCCTACAGGGCCGTACTGAAGCTTTCTTT.